The 20 T cell receptor beta chains below all came from one sample that was sequenced in a study of T cell repertoires in cytomegalovirus infection. TCRdb ran MiXCR on the reads and lists one entry per CDR3 protein. This sample has 150,000 to 200,000 distinct CDR3 sequences, with roughly a fifth found just once. The sample consisted of PBMCs. The receptors were sampled from a human donor in good health (CMV status not recorded). Some clones in this sample may be carry-over from other donors' samples.

This clonotype was seen once. One base away lies a much larger clone, so this may be a sequencing read error. The chain uses TRBV11-3 and TRBJ2-2; maybe TRBD1 (9 bases). Germline V gene data show CDR1 as SGHNT and CDR2 as YENEEA. The CDR3 is 20 residues long. Trimming removed 5 bases at V and 7 bases at J, with 32 bases between. The CDR3 sequence: CASSAHRGRGSAGDIGELFF. The CDR3 coding sequence is TGTGCCAGCAGCGCCCACAGGGGGCGCGGGTCAGCGGGGGACATCGGGGAGCTGTTTTTT.

This chain uses TRBV6-5 with TRBJ2-1; 8 bases match TRBD2. Unmatched junction bases numbered 11, after V lost 2 bases and J lost 8 bases. CDR3 size: 16 residues. The germline V gene has CDR1 MNHEY and CDR2 SVGAGI. CDR3 amino acids: CASSYPQGAGVHEQFF. As DNA, the CDR3 is TGTGCCAGCAGTTACCCGCAGGGAGCGGGAGTCCATGAGCAGTTCTTC.

This chain connects TRBV20-1 to TRBJ2-5, with 7 nucleotides matching TRBD2. Trimming took 4 bases from V and 2 from J; bases not matched to a gene: 13. The CDR3 sequence is 16 residues long. CDR1 is DFQATT, CDR2 SNEGSKA, per germline (reference sequence). The CDR3 spells CSATPYGGRSQETQYF. CDR3 DNA: TGCAGTGCTACTCCCTATGGCGGGAGATCACAAGAGACCCAGTACTTC.

The rearrangement joins TRBV20-1 to TRBJ2-1, with TRBD2 as a possible D gene (5 bases). Trimming left V 1 base short and J 12 bases short, with 13 bases between. Germline CDR1 and CDR2: DFQATT and SNEGSKA (reference sequence). This CDR3 spans 12 amino acids. This chain's CDR3 is CSARGAGHRQFF. In nucleotides, the CDR3 is TGCAGTGCTAGAGGGGCGGGCCATAGGCAGTTCTTC.

This clonotype was seen a few times. The rearrangement links TRBV19 to TRBJ1-2, with 11 bases lining up with TRBD1. Germline-derived CDR1 and CDR2 are LNHDA and SQIVND (reference sequence). V was clipped by 3 bases and J by 8 bases; unmatched bases: 5. The CDR3 consists of 14 residues. The CDR3 bases are TGTGCCAGTAGTATCGGGACAGGGGGTAGCGGCTACACCTTC. As protein: CASSIGTGGSGYTF.

This clonotype has just a few counts. This rearrangement joins TRBV6-6 to TRBJ1-2; D gene ambiguous. V shed 0 bases and J shed 4 bases, with 12 bases lying between them. The CDR3 has 15 amino acids. CDR1 is MNHNY and CDR2 is SVGAGI in the germline V gene (reference sequence). For the CDR3, the DNA is TGTGCCAGCAGTTACTCCCGTGAGGAACTCTATGGCTACACCTTC. Residues: CASSYSREELYGYTF.

The V and J genes are TRBV7-8 and TRBJ2-3; the D gene is possibly TRBD2 (6 bases). Per germline, CDR1 SGHVS and CDR2 FQNEAQ. The CDR3 is made up of 14 amino acids. The V end was cut by 5 bases, the J end by 1 base, with 10 bases between. The CDR3 loop is CASSRGWGTDTQYF. CDR3 coding DNA: TGTGCCAGCAGCCGGGGGTGGGGCACAGATACGCAGTATTTT.

The chain employs TRBV7-8 and TRBJ2-3; D is uncertain. Judging by the DNA end, TRBJ2-2 fits better; the J call may be wrong. Germline-derived CDR1 and CDR2 are SGHVS and FQNEAQ. The CDR3 has 12 amino acids. CDR3 amino acids: CASSFFKGVLFF. In nucleotides, the CDR3 is TGTGCCAGCAGCTTTTTTAAGGGTGTGCTGTTTTTT.

This rearrangement joins TRBV28 to TRBJ2-6; D is uncertain. Trimming took off 6 bases at V and 0 bases at J, with 18 bases between the two ends. From germline, CDR1 is MDHEN and CDR2 SYDVKM. The CDR3 extends over 18 amino acids. The CDR3 sequence: CASREMWSFYSGANVLTF. CDR3 DNA: TGTGCCAGCAGGGAGATGTGGAGTTTCTACTCTGGGGCCAACGTCCTGACTTTC.

The sample holds a few counts of this clonotype. The chain couples TRBV2 to TRBJ1-2; 8 bases match TRBD1. The germline V gene encodes CDR1 SNHLY and CDR2 FYNNEI. V lost 6 bases, J lost 7 bases, and 13 bases stayed unmatched. This CDR3 contains 15 residues. DNA for the CDR3: TGTGCCAGCAGCCCACCGCAGGGGGCGGGTCGTGGCTACACCTTC. This sequence encodes CASSPPQGAGRGYTF.

This clonotype appeared many times. This sequence joins TRBV4-1 and TRBJ2-1; D is ambiguous. Looked up from germline, CDR1 is MGHRA and CDR2 is YSYEKL. CDR3 size: 14 residues. The ends were cut back, 0 bases at V and 8 bases at J, with 11 bases in the middle. This CDR3 reads CASSQDPVSDEQFF. As DNA, the CDR3 is TGCGCCAGCAGCCAAGATCCAGTAAGCGATGAGCAGTTCTTC.

The chain joins TRBV5-1 to TRBJ2-5; 7 bases match TRBD1. The trim removed 2 bases at V and 5 bases at J, leaving 6 bases unmatched. Germline lookup yields CDR1 SGHRS and CDR2 YFSETQ. The length of the CDR3 is 14 residues. CDR3 in DNA: TGCGCCAGCAGCTTAAGACAGGGATCGGAGACCCAGTACTTC. It specifies CASSLRQGSETQYF.

The rearrangement joins TRBV7-8 to TRBJ1-5, with D possibly TRBD1 on 5 matching bases. The germline V gene has CDR1 SGHVS and CDR2 FQNEAQ. Trimming cost V 0 bases and J 0 bases, with 15 bases left between them. This CDR3 is built from 18 residues. This CDR3 is CASSLAGGREHSNQPQHF. Here the CDR3 DNA reads TGTGCCAGCAGCTTAGCAGGAGGCAGGGAACATAGCAATCAGCCCCAGCATTTT.

J is TRBJ2-2 and V is TRBV30; 7 bases match TRBD1. This CDR3 region has 14 residues. V lost 3 bases, J lost 3 bases, and 4 bases stayed unmatched. The germline gives CDR1 GTSNPN, CDR2 SVGIG (reference sequence). The CDR3 coding sequence is TGTGCCTGGAGAGGACAGGCAGACACCGGGGAGCTGTTTTTT. It specifies CAWRGQADTGELFF. The complete variable domain, with remaining parts taken from reference TRBV30 and TRBJ2-2, reads SQTIHQWPATLVQPVGSPLSLECTVEGTSNPNLYWYRQAAGRGLQLLFYSVGIGQISSEVPQNLSASRPQDRQFILSSKKLLLSDSGFYLCAWRGQADTGELFFGEGSRLTVL.

This chain uses TRBV7-6 with TRBJ2-1; D possibly corresponds to TRBD2 (7 bases). Trimming left V 5 bases short and J 7 bases short, with 18 bases between. The CDR3 is made up of 15 amino acids. Germline loops: CDR1 SGHVS, CDR2 FNYEAQ. The CDR3: CASSPRGAGVNEQFF. Here the CDR3 DNA reads TGTGCCAGCAGCCCCCGGGGGGCCGGGGTAAATGAGCAGTTCTTC.

This sequence joins TRBV3-1 and TRBJ1-1; TRBD1 matches at 7 bases. V was clipped by 4 bases and J by 0 bases; unmatched bases: 14. The CDR3 loop spans 18 amino acids. The germline CDR1 and CDR2 sequences are LGHDT and YNNKEL (reference sequence). The DNA for the CDR3 is TGTGCCAGCAGCCCCCAAGCCGGGACAGCAAGAATGAACACTGAAGCTTTCTTT. Translation gives CASSPQAGTARMNTEAFF. The full variable domain, in which reference TRBV3-1 and TRBJ1-1 provide the parts outside the CDR3, is DTAVSQTPKYLVTQMGNDKSIKCEQNLGHDTMYWYKQDSKKFLKIMFSYNNKELIINETVPNRFSPKSPDKAHLNLHINSLELGDSAVYFCASSPQAGTARMNTEAFFGQGTRLTVV.

This clonotype was counted many times. The rearrangement joins TRBV7-2 to TRBJ1-1, with 10 bases that match TRBD1. Trimming at V came to 4 bases and at J to 4 bases, leaving 0 bases not matched to a gene. The CDR3 is made up of 13 amino acids. The V gene's germline CDR1 is SGHTA and CDR2 FQGNSA. The CDR3 loop reads CASSWDRGTEAFF. CDR3 nucleotide sequence: TGTGCCAGCAGCTGGGACAGGGGCACTGAAGCTTTCTTT.

This clonotype has a handful of counts. V and J are TRBV10-3 and TRBJ1-2; D is unclear. CDR1 is ENHRY and CDR2 is SYGVKD in the germline V gene. V lost 0 bases and J lost 1, with 6 bases in between. This CDR3 region has 14 residues. The chain's CDR3 is CAISESGSNYGYTF. CDR3 bases: TGTGCCATCAGTGAGTCCGGGAGTAACTATGGCTACACCTTC.

This clonotype was observed at least ten times. This chain joins TRBV28 and TRBJ2-7; D call uncertain. CDR1 is MDHEN and CDR2 is SYDVKM in the germline V gene. There are 14 residues in the CDR3. The V and J ends lost 5 bases and 1 base respectively, with 12 bases between them. CDR3 sequence reads: CASSPLVGSYEQYF. The CDR3 DNA follows: TGTGCCAGCAGTCCGTTAGTAGGATCCTACGAGCAGTACTTC.

This clonotype has just a few counts. J is TRBJ2-5 and V is TRBV2, with D possibly matching TRBD2 (5 bases). Trimming left V 8 bases short and J 7 bases short, with 17 bases between. The CDR3 consists of 13 residues. CDR1 is SNHLY, CDR2 FYNNEI, per germline. Here the CDR3 reads CASADNQGLTQYF. The CDR3 region has the DNA TGTGCCAGCGCCGATAACCAAGGACTGACCCAGTACTTC. Based on the CDR3 plus reference TRBV2 and TRBJ2-5, the full variable domain is EPEVTQTPSHQVTQMGQEVILRCVPISNHLYFYWYRQILGQKVEFLVSFYNNEISEKSEIFDDQFSVERPDGSNFTLKIRSTKLEDSAMYFCASADNQGLTQYFGPGTRLLVL.